The following is a TCR beta chain sequence with its context. This clone was recorded only once. Its antigen remains unidentified. No base qualities exist here, and no much larger clone lies one base off it. These data belong to a study of T cells in tuberculosis (dated by TCRdb to between 2018 and 2020). For the wider study: In the study, CD1B tetramers and high-throughput TCR immunosequencing were combined to characterize T cells specific for the mycobacterial lipid antigen glucose monomycolate (GMM). A South African clinical cohort compared IGRA-negative adolescents, IGRA-positive adolescents with latent tuberculosis and adults with active tuberculosis, about ten per group. PBMC from active tuberculosis patients were archived either before standard anti-tuberculosis treatment began or within 7 days of the start of that treatment. Here is what the overall study found, with its caveats: With the diverse GMM-specific repertoire as input, a classifier achieved roughly 87% accuracy (AUROC around 0.93), whereas GEM motif frequencies as input gave roughly 70% accuracy. Smaller NN-distances were partly driven by shorter CDR3-alpha lengths in active tuberculosis patients, and statistical significance was not reached for the TCR-beta difference. Active tuberculosis TCR-alpha repertoires showed smaller mean NN-distances to GMM-specific TCRs than IGRA-negative controls, suggesting clonal expansion of these TCRs. Clinical samples were selected based on the availability of cryopreserved specimens, with adults included as active tuberculosis cases and adolescents included as controls.

TCR libraries were generated with the immunoSEQ multiplex PCR assay, using TCR-beta and/or TCR-alpha/delta assays for each sample. Amplified TCR libraries were sequenced on the Illumina high-throughput platform. On the study's bioinformatics: Clustering and dimensionality reduction relied on pairwise TCRdist distances among GMM-specific receptors from T cells that were either sorted ex vivo or expanded in vitro. Each clinical repertoire received a mean NN-distance score, defined as the average TCRdist to the nearest 10% of tetramer-positive reference sequences. GEM TCR motif frequency was computed as the fraction of unique TCRs matching known GEM sequences by V/J usage and CDR3 length. Linear discriminant analysis with leave-one-out cross-validation, implemented in scikit-learn, was used to classify active tuberculosis. The table comes from immuneACCESS by way of TCRdb, which keeps in-frame sequences with V and J called. Part of the clones is missing from these tables; in studies checked, under half for an unresolved V gene and the rest for unknown reasons. V and J calls and clone size follow that table, whereas D and trimming were derived from the DNA. Within this sample are about 49,000 clones, with over 90% of them counted one time only. The ten biggest clones cover more than 1.2% of the sample.

From a lookup of the germline V gene (reference sequence), CDR1 and CDR2 are LNHDA and SQIVND. A distance of 9 bases separates the germline ends of V and J, which lose 6 bases and 0 bases respectively. From the cysteine through the phenylalanine, the CDR3 covers 14 amino acids. Left in the record is the CDR3 DNA by itself, 42 bases read in frame from the first base. The time point tag for this specimen amounts to: new active TB diagnosis, blood taken before or within 7 days of starting treatment. Active tuberculosis patients were HIV-seronegative South African adults aged 18 years or older with a new diagnosis. Confirmation of active tuberculosis came from positive sputum smear microscopy and/or a positive M. tuberculosis culture. Immunosequencing was performed on unsorted cryopreserved PBMC, with around 92,000 T cells per clinical donor covered on average.

The input for sequencing was PBMCs, taken at tuberculosis diagnosis. The clonotype was recovered from an adult with tuberculosis. The chain links TRBV19 with TRBJ1-3; the D gene identity is not certain. CDR3 sequence: CASSQLSSGNTIYF. The DNA sequence is given as TGTGCCAGTAGCCAACTTAGCTCTGGAAACACCATATATTTT.